This T cell receptor (beta chain) comes out of a study of blood T cell repertoires in COVID-19. Sequencing was performed with immunoSEQ multiplex PCR; in TCRdb, only in-frame clones are kept and a portion is missing. The data hold around 140,000 clones, with 84% observed a single time. This clone was detected a few times. This CDR3 spans 15 amino acids. V lost 5 bases to trimming and J lost 3 bases, with 15 bases between them. Per germline, CDR1 SGHDT and CDR2 YYEEEE. This chain links TRBV5-6 with TRBJ1-3, with a possible D match to TRBD1 (5 bases). The TCR originated in a woman in her forties or fifties with acute COVID-19. The sample comprised PBMCs or T cells enriched from blood (not recorded which). CDR3 protein: CASRGGGTDGNTIYF. CDR3 nucleotides: TGTGCCAGCAGGGGGGGAGGGACCGATGGAAACACCATATATTTT. Complete variable domain (other parts from reference TRBV5-6 and TRBJ1-3): DAGVTQSPTHLIKTRGQQVTLRCSPKSGHDTVSWYQQALGQGPQFIFQYYEEEERQRGNFPDRFSGHQFPNYSSELNVNALLLGDSALYLCASRGGGTDGNTIYFGEGSWLTVV.